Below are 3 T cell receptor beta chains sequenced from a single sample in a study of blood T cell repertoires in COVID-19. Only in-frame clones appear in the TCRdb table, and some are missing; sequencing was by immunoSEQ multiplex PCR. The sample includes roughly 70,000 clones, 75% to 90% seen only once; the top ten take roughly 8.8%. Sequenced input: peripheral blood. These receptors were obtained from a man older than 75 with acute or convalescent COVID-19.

The CDR3 DNA sequence: TGTGCCATACAAAAGACAGAGAACTACAATGAGCAGTTCTTC. This gives the protein CAIQKTENYNEQFF. The chain recombines TRBV6-5 with TRBJ2-1; D is perhaps TRBD1 (5 bases). Germline V gives CDR1 MNHEY, CDR2 SVGAGI. The V and J ends lost 10 bases and 3 bases respectively, with 16 bases between them. This CDR3 is built from 14 residues.

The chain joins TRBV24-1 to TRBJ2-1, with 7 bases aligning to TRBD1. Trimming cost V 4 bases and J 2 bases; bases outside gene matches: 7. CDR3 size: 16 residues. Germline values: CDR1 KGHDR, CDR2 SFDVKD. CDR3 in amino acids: CATSEFGTGAYNEQFF. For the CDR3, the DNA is TGTGCCACCAGTGAGTTTGGAACAGGGGCCTACAATGAGCAGTTCTTC.

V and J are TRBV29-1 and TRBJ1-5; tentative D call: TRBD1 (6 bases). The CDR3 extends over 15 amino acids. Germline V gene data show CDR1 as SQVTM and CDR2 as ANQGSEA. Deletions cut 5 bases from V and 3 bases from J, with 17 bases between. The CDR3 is CSVQLYGGANQPQHF. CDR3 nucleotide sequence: TGCAGCGTTCAACTATATGGGGGGGCCAATCAGCCCCAGCATTTT.